The 20 T cell receptor beta chains below come from one sample, sequenced in a study of spatial heterogeneity in lung cancer. Overall study results and limits: Expanded alpha and beta TCR counts within tumors tracked tumor mutation counts.

Stated time point: sample taken at primary tumor resection. These TCRs' antigens remain unknown. TCRdb itself ran the 5' RACE reads through MiXCR, one entry per CDR3 protein. The sample holds about 2,300 distinct CDR3 sequences; approximately 20% are singletons and the top ten take roughly 9.5%. The sequenced sample was lung tumor tissue, obtained at surgery. The receptors here all came from a male donor with early-stage non-small cell lung cancer.

In its sample, this clonotype is medium-sized. The rearrangement uses TRBV6-2 or TRBV6-3 and TRBJ2-1; TRBD1 matches 7 bases. This CDR3 comprises 15 residues. J lost 6 bases, V lost 0 bases, and 5 bases had no gene match. The germline gives CDR1 MNHEY, CDR2 SVGEGT. The CDR3 nucleotides read TGTGCCAGCAGTTACTCACCTGACAGGGCCAATGAGCAGTTCTTC. This gives the protein CASSYSPDRANEQFF.

This chain uses TRBV7-9 with TRBJ2-7, with D perhaps TRBD1 (5 bases). This CDR3 region has 15 residues. The germline V gene has CDR1 SEHNR and CDR2 FQNEAQ (reference sequence). The germline V and J ends were trimmed by 3 bases and 5 bases, with 17 bases remaining between them. In DNA, the CDR3 is TGTGCCAGCAGCTTGGATCGGTCCAGGGCCCACGAGCAGTACTTC. Translated, it gives CASSLDRSRAHEQYF.

Relative to its sample, this clonotype is medium-sized. The CDR3 DNA reads as TGCGCCAGCAGCTCATTTCGGGGACAGAACACAGATACGCAGTATTTT. Translating gives CASSSFRGQNTDTQYF. This chain joins TRBV4-1 and TRBJ2-3; 7 nucleotides match TRBD1. V lost 5 bases and J lost 2; bases outside the gene matches: 10. CDR3 length: 16 residues. CDR1 and CDR2 from the germline V gene are MGHRA and YSYEKL.

In its sample, this clonotype ranks as medium-sized. V usage is TRBV5-1 and J usage is TRBJ2-1; perhaps TRBD1 as D (6 bases). CDR1 and CDR2 (germline): SGHRS, YFSETQ. Trimming stripped 2 bases from V and 0 bases from J, with 12 bases between. The CDR3 totals 16 residues. In DNA, the CDR3 is TGCGCCAGCAGCTTCCTACAGGGTAGCTCCTACAATGAGCAGTTCTTC. It specifies CASSFLQGSSYNEQFF.

By its share, this clonotype is medium-sized. The gene calls are TRBV23-1 and TRBJ2-7, with D possibly TRBD2 on 5 matching bases. TRBV23-1 is sorted into the ORF group, with uncertain function. This CDR3 has 14 residues. V dropped 0 bases and J dropped 2 bases, with 8 bases sitting between them. The CDR3 region is CASSQSRAAYEQYF. The CDR3 coding sequence is TGCGCCAGCAGTCAATCGCGAGCGGCCTACGAGCAGTACTTC.

This clonotype counts as medium-sized. This rearrangement joins TRBV20-1 to TRBJ2-7, with 9 bases that match TRBD1. V was clipped by 5 bases and J by 6 bases; unmatched bases: 11. The CDR3 runs to 14 residues. In germline, CDR1 is DFQATT, CDR2 SNEGSKA (reference sequence). The CDR3 protein is CSASVRDRVLEQYF. CDR3 nucleotide sequence: TGCAGTGCTTCCGTCCGGGACAGGGTCCTCGAGCAGTACTTC.

This clonotype is deemed medium-sized (0.01 to 0.1%). The chain uses TRBV10-3 and TRBJ2-2; 10 nucleotides line up with TRBD1. The germline CDR1 and CDR2 sequences are ENHRY and SYGVKD. This CDR3 comprises 16 residues. V shed 4 bases, J shed 3 bases, and the junction held 5 bases outside the gene matches. The CDR3 sequence: CAISVLGTGDTGELFF. For the CDR3, the DNA is TGTGCCATCAGTGTGTTGGGGACAGGGGACACCGGGGAGCTGTTTTTT.

This clonotype was detected only a few times. This chain joins TRBV30 and TRBJ2-5; 12 nucleotides match TRBD2. The V and J ends lost 0 bases and 6 bases, in that order; junction bases with no gene match: 2. Germline V CDR1 and CDR2: GTSNPN, SVGIG (reference sequence). This CDR3 contains 14 residues. The CDR3 reads CAWSVLAGGQTQYF. The CDR3 nucleotides read TGTGCCTGGAGTGTACTAGCGGGAGGTCAGACCCAGTACTTC.

Within the sample, this clonotype is medium-sized. The V and J genes are TRBV4-2 and TRBJ1-2; TRBD1 agrees at 7 bases. This CDR3 has 13 residues. V shed 3 bases and J 5 bases; nucleotides not matched to a gene: 3. Germline CDR1 LGHNA, CDR2 YNFKEQ. The chain's CDR3 is CASSHGQVYGYTF. CDR3 DNA: TGTGCCAGCAGCCATGGACAGGTATATGGCTACACCTTC.

This clonotype was picked up many times. The rearrangement joins TRBV27 to TRBJ1-1; possibly TRBD1 for D (5 bases). The germline CDR1 and CDR2 sequences are MNHEY and SMNVEV (reference sequence). CDR3 length: 16 amino acids. V was trimmed by 6 bases and J by 7 bases, leaving 24 bases between them. The DNA for the CDR3 is TGTGCCAGCAGCCCAGAAGGGAGGCAGGGTGCCTATGAAGCTTTCTTT. This codes for CASSPEGRQGAYEAFF.

The chain couples TRBV20-1 to TRBJ2-5; D not certain. Germline V lookup: CDR1 DFQATT, CDR2 SNEGSKA (reference sequence). V was clipped by 2 bases and J by 3 bases, with 10 bases between them. The CDR3 spans 13 residues. Here the CDR3 reads CSARHNYKETQYF. The CDR3 region has the DNA TGCAGTGCTAGACACAACTATAAAGAGACCCAGTACTTC.

This chain joins TRBV11-2 and TRBJ2-5, with D hard to call. Trimming removed 6 bases from V and 3 bases from J, with 17 bases in between. CDR3 length equals 15 residues. The germline CDR1 and CDR2 sequences are SGHAT and FQNNGV. DNA of the CDR3: TGTGCCAGCAGACCACGGTCCGAATTTAAAGAGACCCAGTACTTC. This gives the protein CASRPRSEFKETQYF.

Relative to its sample, this clonotype is medium-sized. The J gene is TRBJ2-1, the V gene TRBV6-6; D call uncertain. The CDR3 has 14 residues. The ends were cut back, 2 bases at V and 4 bases at J, with 9 bases in the middle. In germline, CDR1 is MNHNY, CDR2 SVGAGI (reference sequence). CDR3 region: CASSYEFLYNEQFF. In DNA, the CDR3 is TGTGCCAGCAGTTACGAGTTTCTTTACAATGAGCAGTTCTTC.

The table lists this clonotype with many counts. This clone may be a read error of a much larger clone one base away. The rearrangement uses TRBV29-1 and TRBJ2-5; unclear D gene. The CDR3 spans 14 residues. The germline V and J ends were trimmed by 3 bases and 4 bases, with 15 bases remaining between them. Germline CDR1 reads SQVTM; CDR2 reads ANQGSEA. The CDR3 coding sequence is TGCAGCGTTGACGCTCCCGGCACGACAGAGACCCAGTACTTC. This codes for CSVDAPGTTETQYF. The entire variable domain, with the rest obtained from reference TRBV29-1 and TRBJ2-5, is as follows: SAVISQKPSRDICQRGTSLTIQCQVDSQVTMMFWYRQQPGQSLTLIATANQGSEATYESGFVIDKFPISRPNLTFSTLTVSNMSPEDSSIYLCSVDAPGTTETQYFGPGTRLLVL.

Sample share makes this clonotype medium-sized. This chain joins TRBV6-1 and TRBJ1-1; 7 bases match TRBD1. The J segment lost 3 bases and the V segment lost 1 base, leaving 20 bases of the junction unmatched. The CDR3 consists of 20 residues. Per germline, CDR1 MNHNS and CDR2 SASEGT. The CDR3 nucleotides read TGTGCCAGCAGTGAAGGGAGATGGGGGACAGCTGCCTTAGGGGACACTGAAGCTTTCTTT. This gives the protein CASSEGRWGTAALGDTEAFF.

Relative to its sample, this clonotype is medium-sized. V and J are TRBV28 and TRBJ2-7, with TRBD2 matching over 9 bases. Germline V lookup: CDR1 MDHEN, CDR2 SYDVKM. V gave up 5 bases and J gave up 1 base; unmatched junction bases: 15. The CDR3 sequence is 18 residues long. This CDR3 reads CASSPYPGGRAPSYEQYF. CDR3 sequence (DNA): TGTGCCAGCAGTCCTTACCCGGGCGGGAGGGCCCCTTCCTACGAGCAGTACTTC.

By its share, this clonotype is medium-sized (0.01 to 0.1%). The V and J genes are TRBV5-4 and TRBJ2-5, with 12 bases fitting TRBD2. From germline, CDR1 is SGHNT and CDR2 YYREEE (reference sequence). This CDR3 has 15 amino acids. After removal of 4 bases from V and 5 bases from J, the junction contained 6 bases not matched to a gene. CDR3 in DNA: TGTGCCAGCAGCCGCCCTAGCGGGGGGGGGGAGACCCAGTACTTC. Amino acid sequence: CASSRPSGGGETQYF.

This clonotype is categorized as medium-sized. The genes are TRBV11-2 and TRBJ2-5; maybe TRBD1 (6 bases). Trimming left V 5 bases short and J 2 bases short, with 12 bases between. The CDR3 runs 14 residues. The germline V gene has CDR1 SGHAT and CDR2 FQNNGV. The DNA of the CDR3 is TGTGCCAGCAGCAGAGGACAGTTACAAGAGACCCAGTACTTC. Its protein is CASSRGQLQETQYF. The whole variable domain, remainder taken from reference TRBV11-2 and TRBJ2-5, is EAGVAQSPRYKIIEKRQSVAFWCNPISGHATLYWYQQILGQGPKLLIQFQNNGVVDDSQLPKDRFSAERLKGVDSTLKIQPAKLEDSAVYLCASSRGQLQETQYFGPGTRLLVL.

Within the sample, this clonotype is medium-sized. The CDR3 here is CASSPPVKNIQYF. The DNA of the CDR3 is TGTGCCAGCAGCCCCCCGGTCAAAAACATTCAGTACTTC. The V call is TRBV7-8, the J call TRBJ2-4, with no clear D. Per the germline V gene, CDR1 is SGHVS and CDR2 is FQNEAQ. V lost 5 bases, J lost 3 bases, and 8 bases lay in between. This CDR3 comprises 13 residues.

This chain links TRBV19 with TRBJ2-3; D is perhaps TRBD2 (6 bases). This CDR3 is built from 19 residues. V was trimmed by 3 bases and J by 1 base, leaving 23 bases between them. Germline lookup yields CDR1 LNHDA and CDR2 SQIVND (reference sequence). The CDR3 here is CASSISPGESERGTDTQYF. The CDR3 coding sequence is TGTGCCAGTAGTATCTCACCCGGCGAGAGCGAGCGGGGCACAGATACGCAGTATTTT.